The 23 T cell receptor beta chains below were found in one sample sequenced in a study of response to subunit inactivated influenza vaccine. One entry per CDR3 protein, called by TCRdb with MiXCR from the RT-PCR reads. Of 500,000 to 600,000 distinct CDR3 sequences listed, roughly 13% were seen once; the top ten hold over 10%. The specimen was PBMCs from blood, collected more than 35 days after vaccination. These receptors were collected from a man aged 50-60 years who received an inactivated influenza vaccine.

V is TRBV5-1 and J is TRBJ2-3; TRBD1 matches 7 bases. The CDR3 is 14 residues long. CDR1 is SGHRS and CDR2 is YFSETQ in the germline V gene. Trimming cost V 5 bases and J 0 bases; bases outside gene matches: 3. The CDR3 DNA reads as TGCGCCAGCAGAAAGGGACAGAGCACAGATACGCAGTATTTT. Its protein product is CASRKGQSTDTQYF.

The chain is built from TRBV9 and TRBJ1-1; 8 bases align to TRBD1. Per germline, CDR1 SGDLS and CDR2 YYNGEE. The CDR3 consists of 14 residues. V dropped 0 bases and J dropped 6; count of bases not matched to a gene: 4. CDR3 DNA sequence: TGTGCCAGCAGCGTAGGTGCAGGGGGCTCTGAAGCTTTCTTT. It encodes CASSVGAGGSEAFF.

The chain joins TRBV19 to TRBJ2-6; 7 bases fit TRBD2. The CDR3 runs to 18 residues. V gave up 3 bases and J gave up 2 bases; unmatched junction bases: 10. Germline V gives CDR1 LNHDA, CDR2 SQIVND (reference sequence). CDR3 region: CASSIDGGRGTGANVLTF. CDR3 nucleotides: TGTGCCAGTAGTATTGATGGGGGGAGGGGTACTGGGGCCAACGTCCTGACTTTC.

V and J are TRBV20-1 and TRBJ2-1, with a tentative D call TRBD1 (5 bases). The germline gives CDR1 DFQATT, CDR2 SNEGSKA (reference sequence). V was shortened by 0 bases and J by 5 bases, with 14 bases between the two germline ends. The CDR3 contains 15 residues. CDR3 nucleotides: TGCAGTGCTAGAGATTTACAGGTCCGAAACAATGAGCAGTTCTTC. This translates into CSARDLQVRNNEQFF.

Details on this clonotype: The junction does not match germline at one end; this may be a read error. The chain recombines TRBV7-7 with TRBJ2-1, with TRBD2 as a possible D gene (5 bases). Germline V gives CDR1 SSHAT, CDR2 FNYEAQ (reference sequence). The length of the CDR3 is 13 residues. In DNA, the CDR3 is TGTGCTAGCAGCTTAGCGCTTAGTGATGAGCAGTTCTTC. This encodes CASSLALSDEQFF. Combining the CDR3 with reference TRBV7-7 and TRBJ2-1 gives the whole variable domain GAGVSQSPRYKVTKRGQDVTLRCDPISSHATLYWYQQALGQGPEFLTYFNYEAQPDKSGLPSDRFSAERPEGSISTLTIQRTEQRDSAMYRCASSLALSDEQFFGPGTRLTVL.

The chain joins TRBV20-1 to TRBJ1-6; D not resolved. V was trimmed by 5 bases and J by 11 bases, leaving 7 bases between them. The CDR3 length is 10 residues. In germline, CDR1 is DFQATT, CDR2 SNEGSKA (reference sequence). The CDR3 here is CSALPTPLHF. The CDR3 DNA sequence: TGCAGTGCTTTACCGACACCCCTCCACTTT.

This clonotype was observed a few times. This chain connects TRBV20-1 to TRBJ1-6, with a possible D match to TRBD1 (6 bases). The CDR3 totals 15 residues. With 3 bases removed from V and 3 bases from J, the gap between germline ends came to 12 bases. Germline CDR1 and CDR2: DFQATT and SNEGSKA (reference sequence). CDR3 nucleotide sequence: TGCAGTGCTAGCGCGGACAGTTACTATAATTCACCCCTCCACTTT. It translates to CSASADSYYNSPLHF.

The chain has TRBV4-2 and TRBJ1-5; D is ambiguous. Germline CDR1 and CDR2: LGHNA and YNFKEQ. The CDR3 length is 14 residues. V gave up 0 bases and J gave up 6 bases, with 9 bases separating them. CDR3 nucleotides: TGTGCCAGCAGCCAAGATCCGCTAGGTCAGCCCCAGCATTTT. Protein product: CASSQDPLGQPQHF.

This clonotype was seen more than once but under ten times. The chain couples TRBV6-5 to TRBJ1-2; 7 nucleotides match TRBD1. CDR3 length: 12 residues. CDR1 MNHEY and CDR2 SVGAGI come from the germline V gene. The V segment lost 6 bases and the J segment 8 bases; nucleotides outside the gene matches: 6. The DNA for the CDR3 is TGTGCCAGCAGCCCGAACAGGGGAGGCTACACCTTC. Its protein is CASSPNRGGYTF.

The rearrangement joins TRBV6-2 or TRBV6-3 to TRBJ2-3; 7 bases align to TRBD1. The CDR3 runs to 13 residues. Germline V gene lookup returns CDR1 MNHEY and CDR2 SVGEGT. The CDR3 region is CAMSDRFTDTQYF. CDR3 in DNA: TGTGCTATGTCGGACAGGTTCACAGATACGCAGTATTTT.

The V and J genes are TRBV7-3 and TRBJ2-6; the D is unclear. The CDR3 is 15 residues long. V was pared by 1 base and J by 4 bases, with 8 bases between. Germline values: CDR1 SGHTA, CDR2 FQGTGA. CDR3 in DNA: TGTGCCAGCAGCTTAATGTTCGGCGGGGCCAACGTCCTGACTTTC. Residues: CASSLMFGGANVLTF.

Here the CDR3 reads CASSSGRAGLTDTQYF. In DNA form, the CDR3 reads TGTGCCAGCAGCTCTGGACGGGCCGGGTTAACAGATACGCAGTATTTT. The rearrangement uses TRBV7-2 and TRBJ2-3, with D unresolved. Germline CDR1 is SGHTA and CDR2 is FQGNSA. The CDR3 runs to 16 residues. With 4 bases removed from V and 3 bases from J, the gap between germline ends came to 17 bases.

This clonotype was seen more than once but under ten times. The chain joins TRBV11-1 to TRBJ2-3; TRBD1 aligns across 7 bases. Germline CDR1 and CDR2: SGHAT and FQDESV (reference sequence). CDR3 length: 18 residues. Trimming cost V 5 bases and J 2 bases; bases outside gene matches: 16. Here the CDR3 DNA reads TGTGCCAGCAGCACCAGGACAGGCTACTTATCCCTCACAGATACGCAGTATTTT. Residues: CASSTRTGYLSLTDTQYF.

The chain links TRBV5-1 to TRBJ2-5; D not certain. Germline V gene lookup returns CDR1 SGHRS and CDR2 YFSETQ. With 1 base removed from V and 0 bases from J, the gap between germline ends came to 13 bases. This CDR3 is built from 16 residues. The chain's CDR3 is CASSLTGRKYQETQYF. CDR3 DNA sequence: TGCGCCAGCAGCTTGACCGGAAGAAAGTACCAAGAGACCCAGTACTTC.

This clonotype was seen only a few times. This chain joins TRBV27 and TRBJ2-7; D is perhaps TRBD2 (5 bases). Trimming removed 5 bases from V and 3 bases from J, with 17 bases in between. Germline V CDR1 and CDR2: MNHEY, SMNVEV (reference sequence). The CDR3 is made up of 15 amino acids. In DNA form, the CDR3 reads TGTGCCAGCAGTCTCACGGGAAAGCAATTCTACGAGCAGTACTTC. Translation gives CASSLTGKQFYEQYF.

V and J are TRBV20-1 and TRBJ1-5, with 9 bases fitting TRBD1. The CDR3 totals 12 residues. Germline-derived CDR1 and CDR2 are DFQATT and SNEGSKA (reference sequence). The CDR3 nucleotides are TGCAGCGCGGGGACAGGGCTTCAGCCCCAGCATTTT. This sequence encodes CSAGTGLQPQHF.

This clonotype was seen a handful of times. Here the CDR3 reads CASSLVGGLSRTGELFF. DNA for the CDR3: TGTGCCAGCAGCTTAGTGGGGGGGTTGTCGAGAACCGGGGAGCTGTTTTTT. The chain uses TRBV7-2 and TRBJ2-2; 7 positions match TRBD2. Germline CDR1 SGHTA, CDR2 FQGNSA. The CDR3 extends over 17 amino acids. V trimming: 1 base; J trimming: 5 bases; junction bases outside the gene matches: 10.

This clonotype turned up a few times. This chain uses TRBV20-1 with TRBJ2-7, with 8 bases aligning to TRBD1. Germline trimming cut 3 bases from V and 3 bases from J; bases unmatched to any gene: 10. The germline CDR1 and CDR2 sequences are DFQATT and SNEGSKA (reference sequence). The CDR3 spans 15 residues. The CDR3 DNA follows: TGCAGTGCTAGGGGGACAGGCGAATGGAACTACGAGCAGTACTTC. Translation gives CSARGTGEWNYEQYF.

At least ten counts were recorded for this clonotype. V gene TRBV12-3 or TRBV12-4 combines with J gene TRBJ2-1; perhaps TRBD2 as D (7 bases). CDR3 length: 12 amino acids. V was clipped by 6 bases and J by 8 bases, with 11 bases between them. The CDR3: CASRGGGDEQFF. In DNA form, the CDR3 reads TGTGCCAGCAGGGGCGGGGGCGATGAGCAGTTCTTC.

This clonotype was seen only a few times. The rearrangement joins TRBV7-9 to TRBJ2-1, with D hard to call. The CDR3 covers 13 residues. Between the trimmed V and J ends, which lost 0 bases and 5 bases, there was a span of 5 bases. Germline assignment: CDR1 SEHNR and CDR2 FQNEAQ (reference sequence). Written as DNA, the CDR3 is TGTGCCAGCAGCTTAGCGAACGACAATGAGCAGTTCTTC. Encoded protein: CASSLANDNEQFF.

This clonotype appeared a few times. The chain has TRBV10-3 and TRBJ2-3; 7 bases line up with TRBD2. Germline V gene lookup returns CDR1 ENHRY and CDR2 SYGVKD. J was trimmed by 4 bases and V by 0 bases; bases with no gene match: 7. CDR3 length: 16 residues. In DNA form, the CDR3 reads TGTGCCATCAGTGAGTCAGTATCGGGAGGAGCAGATACGCAGTATTTT. Translating it yields CAISESVSGGADTQYF.

This clonotype was counted only a few times. V gene TRBV6-1 combines with J gene TRBJ1-1, with TRBD1 matching over 8 bases. There are 15 residues in the CDR3. J gave up 3 bases and V 4 bases, and 7 bases lay outside the gene matches. Germline V gives CDR1 MNHNS, CDR2 SASEGT. This chain's CDR3 is CASSGADRGDTEAFF. The CDR3 DNA reads TGTGCCAGCAGTGGAGCCGACAGGGGAGACACTGAAGCTTTCTTT.

This clonotype was counted between two and nine times. The chain combines TRBV2 with TRBJ2-5; D may be TRBD2 (6 bases). Germline values: CDR1 SNHLY, CDR2 FYNNEI. This CDR3 contains 14 residues. V was cut by 7 bases and J by 2 bases, with 14 bases left in between. CDR3 in amino acids: CASTFARGQETQYF. DNA for the CDR3: TGTGCCAGCACCTTTGCTCGGGGGCAAGAGACCCAGTACTTC.